These T cell receptor beta chains were read from a single sample in a study of control samples from healthy donors and cancer patients. Sequencing used immunoSEQ multiplex PCR; TCRdb keeps in-frame clones, though not all of them. In the table there are tens of thousands of clones, 88% of which are singletons. Sequenced material: blood. These TCRs come from a woman between 50 and 59 years old in good health. Both conserved end residues are part of each CDR3. D genes are given only for firm matches. Size tells how often a clone was seen (once, few, many) or the class of an expanded clone, and some rows leave it out.

>TRBD1|TRBJ1-2|-|TRBV5-4
TGTGCCAGCAGTGGAGAGGAGGGGGCCTACTATGGCTACACCTTC
CASSGEEGAYYGYTF
>TRBD1|TRBJ1-2|-|TRBV14
TGTGCCAGCAGCCAAGATCTAGGGGGCAGATATGGCTACACCTTC
CASSQDLGGRYGYTF
>-|TRBJ2-3|-|TRBV2
TGTGCCAGCAGTGCCGGCTACAAAGATACGCAGTATTTT
CASSAGYKDTQYF
>-|TRBJ2-6|-|TRBV19
TGTGCCAGTAGTGCCACCGAAGCTTCTGGGGCCAACGTCCTGACTTTC
CASSATEASGANVLTF
>-|TRBJ1-1|-|TRBV27
TGTGCCAGCAGTTTATTTTCACCGAACACTGAAGCTTTCTTT
CASSLFSPNTEAFF
>-|TRBJ1-2|-|TRBV6-4
TGTGCCAGCAGACAAGGGGAAGGTGGTGGCTACACCTTC
CASRQGEGGGYTF
>-|TRBJ2-2|-|TRBV13
TGTGCCAGCAGCTTAGGGCCGGTGAACACCGGGGAGCTGTTTTTT
CASSLGPVNTGELFF
>-|TRBJ2-1|-|TRBV6-5
TGTGCCAGCAGTTACTCCATCACAGGGAATGAGCAGTTCTTC
CASSYSITGNEQFF
>TRBD1|TRBJ1-1|-|TRBV9
TGTGCCAGCAGCGAGTTAGCCGCAGGGGGCACTGAAGCTTTCTTT
CASSELAAGGTEAFF
>TRBD1|TRBJ2-4|-|TRBV5-1
TGCGCCAGCAGCTTGGGCCCCCAGGGGGTGGCAAGCATTCAGTACTTC
CASSLGPQGVASIQYF
>-|TRBJ2-4|-|TRBV6-5
TGTGCCAGCAGGGGCCAGGGGAACATTCAGTACTTC
CASRGQGNIQYF
>-|TRBJ1-2|-|TRBV29-1
TGCAGCGTTGTAGCACAAACCTATGGCTACACCTTC
CSVVAQTYGYTF
>-|TRBJ1-2|-|TRBV6-5
TGTGCCAGCAGTCTACAGGGAGTCGGCTACACCTTC
CASSLQGVGYTF
>TRBD2|TRBJ2-3|-|TRBV4-1
TGCGCCAGCAGCCAACATCTGAGCGGGGGGCTCACAGATACGCAGTATTTT
CASSQHLSGGLTDTQYF
>TRBD2|TRBJ2-1|-|TRBV5-4
TGTGCCAGCAGTGTTCCTAGCGGGGGGGTACCTACGGATGAGCAGTTCTTC
CASSVPSGGVPTDEQFF
>-|TRBJ2-1|-|TRBV2
TGTGCCAGCAGTGGGCAGGGGCTCAGTGAGCAGTTCTTC
CASSGQGLSEQFF
>-|TRBJ1-4|-|TRBV6-5
TGTGCCAGCACCTCCCTTGAAAAACTGTTTTTT
CASTSLEKLFF
>-|TRBJ1-6|-|TRBV9
TGTGCCAGCAGCGTAGATGGGGCGGGGAATTCACCCCTCCACTTT
CASSVDGAGNSPLHF
>-|TRBJ2-7|-|TRBV2
TGTGCCAGCAGAAAAGGGACTGCGGCCGAGCAGTACTTC
CASRKGTAAEQYF
>TRBD1|TRBJ2-2|-|TRBV7-9
TGTGCCAGCAGCACCGACAGGGGGCCAGCCATTTTAACGAACACCGGGGAGCTGTTTTTT
CASSTDRGPAILTNTGELFF
>-|TRBJ1-1|-|TRBV11-2
TGTGCCAGCAGCTTAGTAGGGAGGAACACTGAAGCTTTCTTT
CASSLVGRNTEAFF
>TRBD1|TRBJ1-3|-|TRBV19
TGTGCCAGTATAGGGGACAGGGCCGGAAACACCATATATTTT
CASIGDRAGNTIYF
>-|TRBJ1-1|-|TRBV2
TGTGCCAGCGACAGGAACACTGAAGCTTTCTTT
CASDRNTEAFF
>-|TRBJ2-1|-|TRBV19
TGTGCCAGTAGTTCCTTACAGGGAGGTGCACTTTACAATGAGCAGTTCTTC
CASSSLQGGALYNEQFF
>-|TRBJ1-1|once|TRBV5-1
TGCGCCAGCAGCTTCCAGGGAACGAACACTGAAGCTTTCTTT
CASSFQGTNTEAFF
>-|TRBJ2-2|-|TRBV27
TGTGCCAGCAGTGGAGGAGGGGCTGCCACCGGGGAGCTGTTTTTT
CASSGGGAATGELFF